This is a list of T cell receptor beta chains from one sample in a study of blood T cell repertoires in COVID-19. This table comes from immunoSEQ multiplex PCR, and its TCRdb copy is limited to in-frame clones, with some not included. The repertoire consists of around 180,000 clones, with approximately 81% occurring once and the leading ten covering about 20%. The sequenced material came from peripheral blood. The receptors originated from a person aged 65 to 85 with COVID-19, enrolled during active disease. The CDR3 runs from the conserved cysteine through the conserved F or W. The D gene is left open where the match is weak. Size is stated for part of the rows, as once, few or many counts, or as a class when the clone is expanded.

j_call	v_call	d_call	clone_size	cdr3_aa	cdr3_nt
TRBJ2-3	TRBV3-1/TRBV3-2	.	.	CASSPTLRPTDTQYF	TGTGCCAGCAGCCCGACTTTACGCCCCACAGATACGCAGTATTTT
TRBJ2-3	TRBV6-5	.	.	CASSYGGGGDTQYF	TGTGCCAGCAGTTACGGGGGAGGCGGAGATACGCAGTATTTT
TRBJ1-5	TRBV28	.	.	CASSLAVAGQPQHF	TGTGCCAGCAGTTTGGCGGTCGCGGGTCAGCCCCAGCATTTT
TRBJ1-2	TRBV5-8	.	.	CASSLGLTYGYTF	TGTGCCAGCAGCTTGGGACTGACTTATGGCTACACCTTC
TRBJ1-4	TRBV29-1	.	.	CSAGLDSASKLFF	TGCAGCGCCGGACTGGACTCAGCCTCGAAACTGTTTTTT
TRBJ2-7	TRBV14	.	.	CASSQARGGEQYF	TGTGCCAGCAGCCAAGCCAGGGGCGGCGAGCAGTACTTC
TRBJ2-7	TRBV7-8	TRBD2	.	CASSATSGGAYEQYF	TGTGCCAGCAGCGCCACTAGCGGGGGGGCCTACGAGCAGTACTTC
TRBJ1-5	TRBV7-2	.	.	CASSLVRGNQPQHF	TGTGCCAGCAGCTTAGTGCGGGGCAATCAGCCCCAGCATTTT
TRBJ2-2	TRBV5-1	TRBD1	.	CASSTTGDPTGELFF	TGCGCCAGCAGCACGACAGGGGACCCCACCGGGGAGCTGTTTTTT
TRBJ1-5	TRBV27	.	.	CASSLNREQPQHF	TGTGCCAGCAGTTTGAACAGGGAGCAGCCCCAGCATTTT
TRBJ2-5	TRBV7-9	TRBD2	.	CASSFATSGSETQYF	TGTGCCAGCAGCTTCGCGACTAGCGGGAGTGAGACCCAGTACTTC
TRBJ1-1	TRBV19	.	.	CASSTSRSGGAFF	TGTGCCAGTAGTACCTCCCGGTCGGGTGGAGCTTTCTTT
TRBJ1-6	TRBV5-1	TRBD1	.	CASSLAGQEDSPLHF	TGCGCCAGCAGCTTGGCTGGACAGGAGGATTCACCCCTCCACTTT
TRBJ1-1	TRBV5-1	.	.	CASSLYGGTEAFF	TGCGCCAGCAGCTTGTACGGGGGGACTGAAGCTTTCTTT
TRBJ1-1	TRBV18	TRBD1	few	CASSPFSGTGNTEAFF	TGTGCCAGCTCACCCTTTTCCGGGACAGGGAACACTGAAGCTTTCTTT
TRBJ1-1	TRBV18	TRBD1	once	CASSPQGAAGVEAFF	TGTGCCAGCTCACCCCAGGGGGCCGCTGGGGTTGAAGCTTTCTTT
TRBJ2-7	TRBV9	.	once	CASSGGGTGSLYF	TGTGCCAGCAGCGGGGGAGGGACAGGATCTCTGTACTTC
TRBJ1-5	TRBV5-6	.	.	CASSFGMDKNQAQHF	TGTGCCAGCAGCTTTGGTATGGACAAGAATCAGGCCCAGCATTTT
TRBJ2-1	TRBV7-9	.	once	CASSPLGTPPQFF	TGTGCCAGCAGCCCCTTGGGCACCCCTCCCCAGTTCTTC
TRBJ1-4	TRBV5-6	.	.	CASRQANSGKLFF	TGTGCCAGCAGACAGGCTAACTCAGGAAAACTGTTTTTT
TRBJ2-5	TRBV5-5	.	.	CASSWTPGRGETQYF	TGTGCCAGCAGCTGGACGCCCGGGCGGGGTGAGACCCAGTACTTC
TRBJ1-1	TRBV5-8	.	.	CASSLYQGSTEAFF	TGTGCCAGCAGCTTGTATCAGGGGAGCACTGAAGCTTTCTTT
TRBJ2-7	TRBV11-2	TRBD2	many	CASSLPGGRNEQYF	TGTGCCAGCAGCTTACCGGGGGGGCGGAACGAGCAGTACTTC
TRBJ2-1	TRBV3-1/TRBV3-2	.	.	CASSQPLRRVELF	TGTGCCAGCAGCCAACCATTAAGGAGGGTTGAGCTCTTC
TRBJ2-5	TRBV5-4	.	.	CASSLDSMGTQYF	TGTGCCAGCAGCTTGGATAGCATGGGGACCCAGTACTTC
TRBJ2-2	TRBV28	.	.	CASSPADSNTGELFF	TGTGCCAGCAGCCCGGCAGACTCGAACACCGGGGAGCTGTTTTTT
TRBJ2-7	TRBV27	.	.	CASKPGRENYEQYF	TGTGCCAGCAAACCGGGACGGGAGAACTACGAGCAGTACTTC
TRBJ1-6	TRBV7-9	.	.	CASSLKRISTTNNSPLHF	TGTGCCAGCAGCTTAAAGCGGATCTCCACCACCAATAATTCACCCCTCCACTTT
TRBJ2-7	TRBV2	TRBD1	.	CASSYRGLGQDEQYF	TGTGCCAGCAGTTACAGGGGCCTGGGACAGGACGAGCAGTACTTC
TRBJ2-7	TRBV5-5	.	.	CASSATGAYEQYF	TGTGCCAGCAGCGCGACAGGAGCCTACGAGCAGTACTTC
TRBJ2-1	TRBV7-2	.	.	CASSLVGGGPYNEQFF	TGTGCCAGCAGCTTAGTAGGCGGGGGCCCCTACAATGAGCAGTTCTTC
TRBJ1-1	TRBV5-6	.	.	CASSRLQFIGTEAFF	TGTGCCAGCAGCCGCCTCCAATTTATCGGCACTGAAGCTTTCTTT
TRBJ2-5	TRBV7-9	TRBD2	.	CASSFSRGGSETQYF	TGTGCCAGCAGCTTCTCGCGGGGGGGCTCGGAGACCCAGTACTTC
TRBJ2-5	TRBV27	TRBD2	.	CASSPHLAGGGETQYF	TGTGCCAGCAGTCCCCACTTAGCGGGGGGCGGGGAGACCCAGTACTTC
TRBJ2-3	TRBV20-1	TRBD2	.	CSASGAGAYTDTQYF	TGCAGTGCTAGTGGGGCGGGAGCGTACACAGATACGCAGTATTTT
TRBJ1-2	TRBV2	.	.	CASSEEVGAYTF	TGTGCCAGCAGTGAAGAAGTGGGGGCCTACACCTTC
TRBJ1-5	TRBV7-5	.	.	CVRSLLSRAGIYSNQPQHF	TGTGTCAGAAGCTTGCTTTCTCGGGCGGGGATATATAGCAATCAGCCCCAGCATTTT
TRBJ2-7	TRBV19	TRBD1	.	CASSISGTGVGYEQYF	TGTGCCAGTAGTATTTCCGGGACAGGGGTCGGTTACGAGCAGTACTTC
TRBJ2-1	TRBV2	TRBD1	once	CASSEGTGSYNEQFF	TGTGCCAGCAGTGAGGGGACAGGCTCCTACAATGAGCAGTTCTTC
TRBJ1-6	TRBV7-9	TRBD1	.	CASSYTGERSPLHF	TGTGCCAGCAGCTATACAGGGGAACGATCACCCCTCCACTTT
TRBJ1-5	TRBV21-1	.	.	CASSPRLHQPQHF	TGTGCCAGCAGCCCCCGACTGCATCAGCCCCAGCATTTT
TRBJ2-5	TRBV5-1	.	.	CASSLQGQETQYF	TGCGCCAGCAGCTTACAGGGTCAAGAGACCCAGTACTTC
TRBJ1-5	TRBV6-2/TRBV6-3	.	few	CASSPTAQPQHF	TGTGCCAGCAGTCCGACAGCTCAGCCCCAGCATTTT
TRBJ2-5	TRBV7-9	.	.	CASSSWGVGEETQYF	TGTGCCAGCAGCTCCTGGGGGGTCGGCGAAGAGACCCAGTACTTC
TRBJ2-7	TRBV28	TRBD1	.	CASSIMGQSYEQYF	TGTGCCAGCAGCATAATGGGACAGTCCTACGAGCAGTACTTC
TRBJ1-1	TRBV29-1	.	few	CSVDGGQTALNTEAFF	TGCAGCGTTGACGGTGGACAGACTGCACTGAACACTGAAGCTTTCTTT
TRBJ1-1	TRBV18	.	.	CASSLLGPNTEAFF	TGTGCCAGCTCACTCCTGGGGCCGAACACTGAAGCTTTCTTT
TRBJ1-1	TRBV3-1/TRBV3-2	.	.	CASSQEPIWVRGTEAFF	TGTGCCAGCAGCCAAGAACCCATCTGGGTTAGGGGCACTGAAGCTTTCTTT
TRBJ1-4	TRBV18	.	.	CASSPNRYNEKLFF	TGTGCCAGCTCACCGAACAGGTATAATGAAAAACTGTTTTTT
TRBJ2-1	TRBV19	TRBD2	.	CASSAYSGGAGYNEQFF	TGTGCCAGTAGTGCCTATAGCGGGGGGGCCGGTTACAATGAGCAGTTCTTC
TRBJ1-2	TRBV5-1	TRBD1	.	CASSSGQGNYGYTF	TGCGCCAGCAGCTCCGGACAGGGAAACTATGGCTACACCTTC
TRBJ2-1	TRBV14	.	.	CASSLRNLPLYNEQFF	TGTGCCAGCAGTCTTAGAAACCTTCCCCTCTACAATGAGCAGTTCTTC
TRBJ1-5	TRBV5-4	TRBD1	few	CASSLLGTGGYSNQPQHF	TGTGCCAGCAGCTTACTTGGGACAGGGGGCTATAGCAATCAGCCCCAGCATTTT
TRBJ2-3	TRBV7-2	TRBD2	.	CASSFRGGSADTQYF	TGTGCCAGCAGCTTTCGGGGGGGCTCGGCAGATACGCAGTATTTT
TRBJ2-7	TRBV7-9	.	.	CASSPTGIYYEQYF	TGTGCCAGCAGCCCCACAGGGATATACTACGAGCAGTACTTC